This paragraph reports one T cell receptor (beta chain). For every subset, genomic DNA was evenly distributed across several immunoSEQ plates. TCRdb's copy holds only in-frame clones and misses some; the assay was immunoSEQ multiplex PCR. The table shows 1 million to 1.2 million clones, with roughly 80% occurring only once. The sample originates from a study of shared clonotypes between healthy human individuals. Study-wide background: The plates for each donor numbered three CD4 naive, three CD4 memory, two CD8 naive and one CD8 memory.

The sample was memory CD4+ T cells from PBMCs. The subset was: CD45RA-negative fraction. This TCR came from a man aged 18 to 30 in good health. Some clones in this sample may be carry-over from other donors' samples.

CDR3 bases: TGTGCCAGCAGCTTAGATCTGCAGGGGGCTGGAAACACCATATATTTT. Translation gives CASSLDLQGAGNTIYF. This chain connects TRBV11-2 to TRBJ1-3, with 7 bases lining up with TRBD1. The V segment lost 0 bases and the J segment 2 bases; nucleotides outside the gene matches: 4. The CDR3 spans 16 residues. Germline CDR1 reads SGHAT; CDR2 reads FQNNGV.